Listed below are T cell receptor beta chains from one sample, sequenced in a study of shared clonotypes between healthy human individuals. Clones were sequenced by immunoSEQ multiplex PCR, and TCRdb holds only the in-frame ones, with some missing. The data show roughly 2,000,000 clones, with just under 95% seen just once and over 1.5% held by the top ten. Sequencing used naive CD8+ T cells from PBMCs. The receptors come from a man in his late teens or twenties in good health. Some clones in this sample may be carry-over from other donors' samples. Both conserved end residues are part of each CDR3. D genes are given only for firm matches. Clone size is shown for a subset of rows, as once, few, many or a class of expanded clone.

D: -; J: TRBJ2-3; size: once; V: TRBV7-9; DNA: TGTGCCAGCAGGGGGGGTGGCTCAGATACGCAGTATTTT; CDR3: CASRGGGSDTQYF
D: -; J: TRBJ1-2; size: few; V: TRBV7-9; DNA: TGTGCCAGCAGCTTAGTGGGCTTCTATGGCTACACCTTC; CDR3: CASSLVGFYGYTF
D: TRBD2; J: TRBJ2-2; size: -; V: TRBV27; DNA: TGTGCCAGCAGCACCCCGAGGATAGCGGGATTAACCGGGGAGCTGTTTTTT; CDR3: CASSTPRIAGLTGELFF
D: -; J: TRBJ1-1; size: -; V: TRBV28; DNA: TGTGCCAGCAGTTTCCCAGGGGAGATTACTGAAGCTTTCTTT; CDR3: CASSFPGEITEAFF
D: -; J: TRBJ2-2; size: -; V: TRBV19; DNA: TGTGCCAGTAGTATAAGAATAGGCGGAGGGGAGCTGTTTTTT; CDR3: CASSIRIGGGELFF
D: TRBD2; J: TRBJ2-1; size: -; V: TRBV6-1; DNA: TGTGCCAGTCGGAGTGGACTAGCGGTCTACAATGAGCAGTTCTTC; CDR3: CASRSGLAVYNEQFF
D: -; J: TRBJ2-1; size: -; V: TRBV10-1; DNA: TGCGCCAGCAGTGATACAGCGGAGGACGACAATGAGCAGTTCTTC; CDR3: CASSDTAEDDNEQFF
D: -; J: TRBJ2-7; size: -; V: TRBV4-1; DNA: TGCGCCAGCAGCCAACCGGGCCCCCTTGCCTACGAGCAGTACTTC; CDR3: CASSQPGPLAYEQYF
D: -; J: TRBJ1-1; size: -; V: TRBV15; DNA: TGTGCCACCAGCAGAGGAACGGGGAACACTGAAGCTTTCTTT; CDR3: CATSRGTGNTEAFF
D: -; J: TRBJ2-7; size: -; V: TRBV14; DNA: TGTGCCAGCAGCCCTAACTCCTACGAGCAGTACTTC; CDR3: CASSPNSYEQYF